The clone carrying this T cell receptor (beta chain) has a count of ten or more. Its specificity is not known. The trim removed 0 bases at V and 10 bases at J, leaving 8 bases unmatched. The V gene's germline CDR1 is SGHTA and CDR2 FQGNSA. The CDR3 totals 15 residues. This sample is part of a study of T cell repertoires in cytomegalovirus infection. Study details: CMV infection and matching HLA type were both indicated by public TCR beta signatures.

Study conclusions and caveats: Carriage of CMV together with the relevant HLA was identifiable through cumulative public TCR beta family frequency. HLA-C-restricted CMV-specific TCR beta clonotypes prevailed in the ex vivo response.

TCRdb re-analysed the reads in MiXCR, keeping a single row per CDR3 protein. The sample has roughly 250,000 distinct CDR3 sequences, roughly 23% seen once. This receptor was obtained from a human donor in good health (CMV status not recorded). Some clones in this sample may be carry-over from other donors' samples. The J gene is TRBJ2-1, the V gene TRBV7-2, with 8 bases aligning to TRBD2. The sample taken for sequencing was CD8+ T cells from PBMCs. The CDR3 sequence: CASSLASSGGREQFF. The DNA for the CDR3 is TGTGCCAGCAGCTTAGCCTCCAGCGGGGGACGGGAGCAGTTCTTC.